The 30 T cell receptor beta chains listed next were all sequenced from one sample in a study of blood T cell repertoires in COVID-19. Only in-frame clones appear in the TCRdb table, and some are missing; sequencing was by immunoSEQ multiplex PCR. The sample has 100,000 or so clones, 70% to 90% seen once. Sequenced sample: peripheral blood. These receptors all come from a human donor in a cohort sampled during active COVID-19.

V usage is TRBV6-5 and J usage is TRBJ2-7; TRBD2 matches at 8 bases. The germline gives CDR1 MNHEY, CDR2 SVGAGI. CDR3 length: 15 amino acids. V lost 8 bases to trimming and J lost 4 bases; unmatched junction nucleotides: 13. The CDR3 DNA reads as TGTGCCAGCTCCCTAAGCGGGAGTCCCTCGTACGAGCAGTACTTC. Protein: CASSLSGSPSYEQYF.

The rearrangement links TRBV28 to TRBJ1-2; 8 bases line up with TRBD1. There are 14 residues in the CDR3. V lost 2 bases and J lost 7; bases outside the gene matches: 6. CDR1 MDHEN and CDR2 SYDVKM come from the germline V gene. The CDR3 bases are TGTGCCAGCAGTTTAGGACAGGGAGGGAGTGGCTACACCTTC. This encodes CASSLGQGGSGYTF.

The V gene is TRBV9, the J gene TRBJ2-5; perhaps TRBD1 as D (5 bases). V shed 4 bases and J shed 7 bases, with 14 bases lying between them. The CDR3 is 13 amino acids. Looked up from germline, CDR1 is SGDLS and CDR2 is YYNGEE. In nucleotides, the CDR3 is TGTGCCAGCAGCCAGGGTGGCACTGGGACCCAGTACTTC. Encoded protein: CASSQGGTGTQYF.

The V call is TRBV18, the J call TRBJ2-7, with D uncertain. This CDR3 has 13 residues. Trimming removed 1 base from V and 2 bases from J, with 6 bases in between. From germline, CDR1 is KGHSH and CDR2 LQKENI. CDR3 sequence: CASSPLGAYEQYF. The CDR3 DNA sequence: TGTGCCAGCTCACCACTCGGTGCCTACGAGCAGTACTTC.

The rearrangement uses TRBV3-1 (or the pseudogene TRBV3-2) and TRBJ2-7, with a possible D match to TRBD1 (6 bases). The CDR3 runs 13 residues. CDR1 LGHDT and CDR2 YNNKEL come from the germline V gene (reference sequence). Trimming shortened V by 3 bases and J by 12 bases, and 18 bases separated the two germline ends. CDR3 DNA: TGTGCCAGCAGCCAGACGACAGGTACGGCTCGGTACTTC. Its translation is CASSQTTGTARYF.

V is TRBV7-2 and J is TRBJ1-1; D possibly corresponds to TRBD1 (5 bases). Germline-derived CDR1 and CDR2 are SGHTA and FQGNSA. V shed 1 base and J shed 4 bases, with 13 bases lying between them. The CDR3 runs to 15 residues. In DNA, the CDR3 is TGTGCCAGCAGCTTAGATATGGGGGAGGGCACTGAAGCTTTCTTT. Translated, it gives CASSLDMGEGTEAFF.

The genes are TRBV4-2 and TRBJ1-3, with D perhaps matching TRBD1 (5 bases). This CDR3 spans 15 amino acids. Germline V gene sequence: CDR1 LGHNA, CDR2 YNFKEQ. The V end was cut by 0 bases, the J end by 4 bases, with 10 bases between. The CDR3 is CASSQEVTEGNTIYF. The CDR3 DNA sequence: TGTGCCAGCAGCCAAGAAGTGACAGAGGGAAACACCATATATTTT.

The chain has TRBV28 and TRBJ2-7; possibly TRBD1 for D (6 bases). V gave up 9 bases and J gave up 4 bases, with 19 bases separating them. Per germline, CDR1 MDHEN and CDR2 SYDVKM. The CDR3 length is 14 residues. The CDR3 reads CASVSGQSLYEQYF. The CDR3 DNA follows: TGTGCCAGTGTCTCGGGACAATCACTATACGAGCAGTACTTC.

V usage is TRBV28 and J usage is TRBJ1-3; D gene ambiguous. From germline, CDR1 is MDHEN and CDR2 SYDVKM. V lost 6 bases and J 10 bases, leaving 13 bases between the germline ends. The CDR3 has 12 amino acids. CDR3 loop: CASRSAWSTIYF. The CDR3 nucleotides read TGTGCCAGCAGGTCCGCGTGGTCGACCATATATTTT.

This chain uses TRBV9 with TRBJ1-1; 12 nucleotides match TRBD1. Germline V CDR1 and CDR2: SGDLS, YYNGEE. J lost 7 bases, V lost 0 bases, and 7 bases had no gene match. This CDR3 spans 16 amino acids. CDR3 nucleotides: TGTGCCAGCAGCGTAGCGGGGACAGGGGGCAGGGATGAAGCTTTCTTT. Protein: CASSVAGTGGRDEAFF.

The V and J genes are TRBV27 and TRBJ2-7, with TRBD1 matching over 8 bases. Germline trimming cut 2 bases from V and 3 bases from J; bases unmatched to any gene: 3. This CDR3 has 14 residues. CDR1 is MNHEY and CDR2 is SMNVEV in the germline V gene (reference sequence). CDR3 DNA: TGTGCCAGCAGTTTACGACAGGGGTTCTACGAGCAGTACTTC. It is translated as CASSLRQGFYEQYF.

This clone has a single count. This chain connects TRBV7-9 to TRBJ2-3; D unclear. The CDR3 runs 15 residues. Germline-derived CDR1 and CDR2 are SEHNR and FQNEAQ (reference sequence). The germline V and J ends were trimmed by 5 bases and 0 bases, with 12 bases remaining between them. CDR3 region: CASSHPGTSTDTQYF. The DNA for the CDR3 is TGTGCCAGCAGCCACCCGGGTACCAGCACAGATACGCAGTATTTT.

This clone was seen a few times. CDR3 sequence (DNA): TGTGCCAGCAGCGTTGCCAGCTCTGGAAACACCATATATTTT. It specifies CASSVASSGNTIYF. The rearrangement joins TRBV9 to TRBJ1-3; the D is unclear. The CDR3 is 14 residues long. Germline CDR1 SGDLS, CDR2 YYNGEE. Between the trimmed V and J ends, which lost 2 bases and 0 bases, there was a span of 6 bases.

The chain uses TRBV7-9 and TRBJ1-5, with D possibly being TRBD1 (6 bases). The V gene lost 1 base and the J gene lost 11 bases, with 15 bases spanning the gap. Germline-derived CDR1 and CDR2 are SEHNR and FQNEAQ (reference sequence). CDR3 size: 14 residues. This CDR3 is CASSLVGGVGAQHF. The CDR3 bases are TGTGCCAGCAGCTTAGTAGGGGGGGTAGGAGCCCAGCATTTT.

The chain's CDR3 is CASSFRPTEAFF. The DNA for the CDR3 is TGTGCCAGCAGCTTCCGTCCGACTGAAGCTTTCTTT. The chain has TRBV7-9 and TRBJ1-1; D unclear. Germline CDR1 SEHNR, CDR2 FQNEAQ (reference sequence). Trimming cost V 3 bases and J 5 bases, with 7 bases left between them. This CDR3 spans 12 amino acids.

The chain joins TRBV29-1 to TRBJ1-4; D unclear. There are 11 residues in the CDR3. Trimming stripped 6 bases from V and 6 bases from J, with 8 bases between. Germline V gene sequence: CDR1 SQVTM, CDR2 ANQGSEA. The CDR3 DNA reads TGCAGCGTCCGCGTCTATGAAAAACTGTTTTTT. Amino acid sequence: CSVRVYEKLFF. The full variable domain, with the rest looked up from reference TRBV29-1 and TRBJ1-4, is SAVISQKPSRDICQRGTSLTIQCQVDSQVTMMFWYRQQPGQSLTLIATANQGSEATYESGFVIDKFPISRPNLTFSTLTVSNMSPEDSSIYLCSVRVYEKLFFGSGTQLSVL.

The chain couples TRBV7-8 to TRBJ1-1; D remains ambiguous. Between the trimmed V and J ends, which lost 1 base and 11 bases, there was a span of 11 bases. CDR1 and CDR2 (germline): SGHVS, FQNEAQ. This CDR3 region has 12 residues. The CDR3 protein is CASSLVAGEAFF. The CDR3 DNA sequence: TGTGCCAGCAGCTTAGTGGCGGGTGAGGCTTTCTTT.

The chain couples TRBV9 to TRBJ2-1, with D tentatively TRBD2 (6 bases). The CDR3 has 15 amino acids. The germline V gene encodes CDR1 SGDLS and CDR2 YYNGEE. Trimming removed 0 bases from V and 2 bases from J, with 9 bases in between. DNA for the CDR3: TGTGCCAGCAGCGTAGCCGGAGGGACCTACAATGAGCAGTTCTTC. This translates into CASSVAGGTYNEQFF.

This chain connects TRBV7-2 to TRBJ2-7, with 11 bases that match TRBD2. The V segment lost 2 bases and the J segment 7 bases; nucleotides outside the gene matches: 10. CDR1 is SGHTA, CDR2 FQGNSA, per germline. The CDR3 length is 16 residues. CDR3 in amino acids: CASSLLGLAAAGEQYF. The CDR3 DNA sequence: TGTGCCAGCAGCTTACTGGGACTAGCGGCTGCTGGGGAGCAGTACTTC.

This chain links TRBV9 with TRBJ2-3, with D uncertain. Germline CDR1 reads SGDLS; CDR2 reads YYNGEE. Between the trimmed V and J ends, which lost 0 bases and 5 bases, there was a span of 19 bases. This CDR3 contains 17 residues. In DNA, the CDR3 is TGTGCCAGCAGCGTAGAGAGGCCTCCACTTCCCCAAGATACGCAGTATTTT. Its protein is CASSVERPPLPQDTQYF.

This clone was seen more than once but under ten times. V is TRBV6-4 and J is TRBJ2-3; TRBD2 matches at 9 bases. The length of the CDR3 is 15 residues. Germline loops: CDR1 MRHNA, CDR2 SNTAGT. The V segment lost 2 bases and the J segment 3 bases; nucleotides outside the gene matches: 3. The CDR3 is CASSDSSGGTDTQYF. Here the CDR3 DNA reads TGTGCCAGCAGTGACAGCAGCGGGGGGACAGATACGCAGTATTTT.

The chain uses TRBV18 and TRBJ2-5, with 7 bases aligning to TRBD1. CDR1 is KGHSH, CDR2 LQKENI, per germline. The length of the CDR3 is 14 residues. V was pared by 3 bases and J by 5 bases, with 6 bases of the junction left unmatched. The CDR3 DNA reads TGTGCCAGCTCACCGTCTGGACAGGCGGAGACCCAGTACTTC. Translation gives CASSPSGQAETQYF.

The chain recombines TRBV7-3 with TRBJ2-1; 8 nucleotides line up with TRBD1. V lost 5 bases to trimming and J lost 3 bases; unmatched junction nucleotides: 6. The CDR3 is 15 residues long. Per germline, CDR1 SGHTA and CDR2 FQGTGA. CDR3 residues: CASSLSGQGYNEQFF. The CDR3 bases are TGTGCCAGCAGCCTCTCAGGACAGGGCTACAATGAGCAGTTCTTC.

This chain connects TRBV7-9 to TRBJ2-5; 13 bases align to TRBD2. The CDR3 loop spans 15 amino acids. CDR1 and CDR2 from the germline V gene are SEHNR and FQNEAQ (reference sequence). The junction had 5 bases not matched to a gene; V was cut back by 5 bases and J by 5 bases. Here the CDR3 reads CASSRLAGGRETQYF. As DNA, the CDR3 is TGTGCCAGCAGCCGACTAGCGGGAGGTAGGGAGACCCAGTACTTC. Full variable domain (rest looked up from reference TRBV7-9 and TRBJ2-5): DTGVSQNPRHKITKRGQNVTFRCDPISEHNRLYWYRQTLGQGPEFLTYFQNEAQLEKSRLLSDRFSAERPKGSFSTLEIQRTEQGDSAMYLCASSRLAGGRETQYFGPGTRLLVL.

The V and J genes are TRBV7-6 and TRBJ2-3, with D tentatively TRBD2 (6 bases). V shed 0 bases and J shed 5 bases, with 6 bases lying between them. The germline gives CDR1 SGHVS, CDR2 FNYEAQ. The CDR3 is 13 amino acids. The CDR3, as DNA: TGTGCCAGCAGCTTAGCGCGGGGAGATACGCAGTATTTT. Encoded protein: CASSLARGDTQYF.

This rearrangement joins TRBV7-9 to TRBJ1-5, with D hard to call. The CDR3 is 15 amino acids. Per germline, CDR1 SEHNR and CDR2 FQNEAQ (reference sequence). V lost 1 base and J lost 5, with 12 bases in between. The DNA for the CDR3 is TGTGCCAGCAGCTTAGATCGGGGTAAGGATCAGCCCCAGCATTTT. Its translation: CASSLDRGKDQPQHF.

V gene TRBV5-4 combines with J gene TRBJ2-5; TRBD2 aligns across 9 bases. The ends lost 7 bases at V and 2 bases at J; junction bases unmatched: 9. Germline V lookup: CDR1 SGHNT, CDR2 YYREEE (reference sequence). This CDR3 contains 15 residues. The CDR3 is CASADATSGQETQYF. CDR3 in DNA: TGTGCCAGCGCAGACGCGACTAGCGGACAAGAGACCCAGTACTTC.

J is TRBJ2-2 and V is TRBV10-3, with a weak D call TRBD2 (5 bases). Per germline, CDR1 ENHRY and CDR2 SYGVKD. The ends were cut back, 0 bases at V and 7 bases at J, with 9 bases in the middle. There are 14 residues in the CDR3. The CDR3 here is CAISESEASGELFF. DNA for the CDR3: TGTGCCATCAGTGAGTCGGAGGCGAGCGGGGAGCTGTTTTTT.

The chain combines TRBV5-1 with TRBJ1-1; D gene unclear. This CDR3 is 13 amino acids long. CDR1 and CDR2 (germline): SGHRS, YFSETQ. Between the trimmed V and J ends, which lost 0 bases and 1 base, there was a span of 4 bases. The CDR3 sequence: CASSLEQNTEAFF. CDR3 sequence (DNA): TGCGCCAGCAGCTTGGAACAGAACACTGAAGCTTTCTTT.

The chain links TRBV2 to TRBJ2-3, with a tentative D call TRBD2 (6 bases). The CDR3 has 14 residues. Per germline, CDR1 SNHLY and CDR2 FYNNEI. The germline V and J ends were trimmed by 7 bases and 0 bases, with 11 bases remaining between them. The chain's CDR3 is CASNGGTSTDTQYF. The CDR3 DNA reads as TGTGCCAGCAATGGGGGGACTAGCACAGATACGCAGTATTTT.